These 3 T cell receptor beta chains share one sample of origin, sequenced in a study of regulatory and conventional T cells in RAG deficiency (dated by TCRdb to the late 2010s). The library was produced with the immunoSEQ multiplex PCR assay. What TCRdb holds here is the immuneACCESS table cut down to in-frame rearrangements. Part of the clones is not present; checked against another copy, under half of the missing clones reflect an unresolved V gene, and the others are unexplained. Present in this sample are 30,000 to 40,000 clones, around 89% of which were seen just once. The ten largest clones take up roughly 15% of the sample. These same data were also listed under a study on regulatory T cells. The second paper further reports: The multiplex PCR used 52 forward TRBV primers and 13 reverse TRBJ primers, with assay-based and computational corrections for amplification bias.

The sequenced sample consisted of CD8+ T cells sorted from blood. The receptor source for this set is a human donor in good health.

The CDR3 region is CAWSVRVGGYTF. The CDR3 nucleotides read TGTGCCTGGAGTGTACGGGTGGGGGGCTACACCTTC. This chain connects TRBV30 to TRBJ1-2; D not certain. V was cut by 0 bases and J by 8 bases, with 10 bases left in between. The V gene's germline CDR1 is GTSNPN and CDR2 SVGIG (reference sequence). The CDR3 covers 12 residues.

This chain joins TRBV9 and TRBJ2-4; the match to TRBD1 covers 11 bases. Per the germline V gene, CDR1 is SGDLS and CDR2 is YYNGEE. The CDR3 has 17 amino acids. V was clipped by 0 bases and J by 3 bases; unmatched bases: 5. This CDR3 reads CASSVDTGQGVKNIQYF. CDR3 bases: TGTGCCAGCAGCGTAGACACGGGACAGGGGGTCAAAAACATTCAGTACTTC.

The chain joins TRBV2 to TRBJ1-5; D uncertain. The V gene lost 8 bases and the J gene lost 0 bases, with 11 bases spanning the gap. CDR1 is SNHLY, CDR2 FYNNEI, per germline. The CDR3 length is 14 residues. The CDR3 DNA reads as TGTGCCAGCCGAGAGTCAATTAGCAATCAGCCCCAGCATTTT. It encodes CASRESISNQPQHF.